This T cell receptor beta chain comes out of a study of a mutant IDH1 vaccine in newly diagnosed glioma (dated by TCRdb to the early 2020s). About the study as a whole: Vaccination began 4-6 weeks after radiotherapy alone, or alongside temozolomide cycles in the chemotherapy-containing groups. Peripheral blood was drawn at six visits: V03 (baseline), V05, V07, V10, V12 and V13. Before enrollment, patients had received standard therapy of radiotherapy alone, temozolomide alone, or radiochemotherapy with temozolomide; most received the combination. Of the roughly 31 treated patients, around 62% were male and approximately 38% were female, and the mean age was around 40 years. Visit V12 was the week-35 safety follow-up and visit V13 was the week-47 end of study. Longitudinal TCRB deep sequencing was performed for roughly 24 treated patients wherever samples were available for exploratory analyses.

With regard to this clone: The specificity of this receptor is unknown. Base qualities are not provided; no much larger clone lies one nucleotide away.

CDR1 is given as LGHNT and CDR2 as FRNRAP, both from the germline V gene. Counted from cysteine to phenylalanine, this CDR3 has 11 amino acids. This entry keeps only the CDR3 DNA: 33 bases, framed from base 1. A distance of 6 bases separates the germline ends of V and J, which lose 3 bases and 6 bases respectively. The library was produced with the immunoSEQ multiplex PCR assay. The hsTCRB Kit was used according to the manufacturer's protocol to amplify rearranged TCR beta chain sequences. An Illumina MiSeq was used to sequence the TCRB libraries. Concerning the study's data processing: The kit vendor's proprietary platform handled demultiplexing, trimming and gene mapping. Held by TCRdb, this immuneACCESS table contains in-frame sequences only and omits some clones. Under half of the omission traces to an unresolved V gene where checked; the cause of the rest is unknown. The V and J calls and clone size come from that table; D and trimming were worked out from the DNA. Across this sample there are roughly 60,000 clones, with more than 80% seen only once. The ten top clones hold roughly 5.3% of the sample.

Here is what the overall study found, with its caveats: Availability determined which PBMC samples were chosen for TCRB deep sequencing. Pseudoprogression seemed to be unrelated to changes in the top peripheral T cell clonotypes found by TCRB sequencing. The authors noted that analyses of patient blood samples could not be reproduced because of sample limitations. Across multiple MHC alleles, vaccine-induced immune responses were seen in nearly 95% of patients.

What the time point label conveys for this sample: week 35, safety follow-up. Every vaccine dose consisted of 300 ug of a 20-mer mutant IDH1 peptide in Montanide, administered subcutaneously together with topical imiquimod. Patients were given eight vaccinations, in weeks 1, 3, 5, 7, 11, 15, 19 and 23, which matched visits V03 through V10. The donors had newly diagnosed IDH1-mutant astrocytomas of WHO grade 3 or 4 that showed loss of nuclear ATRX. The samples were drawn from NOA16, a multicentre, single-arm, open-label phase I trial in Germany that tested a mutant IDH1 peptide vaccine in humans for the first time. The DNeasy Blood and Tissue Kit was used to extract genomic DNA from EDTA blood for TCRB sequencing.

The chain is encoded by TRBV12-5 joined to TRBJ2-7; no D gene can be assigned with confidence. The sequence was collected from a man between 35 and 55 years old with glioma. The source material was PBMCs, sampled from a glioma patient whose treatment included an IDH1 peptide vaccine. Read as DNA, the sequence is TGTGCTAGTGGTTTTCATAGCGAGCAGTACTTC. This codes for CASGFHSEQYF.